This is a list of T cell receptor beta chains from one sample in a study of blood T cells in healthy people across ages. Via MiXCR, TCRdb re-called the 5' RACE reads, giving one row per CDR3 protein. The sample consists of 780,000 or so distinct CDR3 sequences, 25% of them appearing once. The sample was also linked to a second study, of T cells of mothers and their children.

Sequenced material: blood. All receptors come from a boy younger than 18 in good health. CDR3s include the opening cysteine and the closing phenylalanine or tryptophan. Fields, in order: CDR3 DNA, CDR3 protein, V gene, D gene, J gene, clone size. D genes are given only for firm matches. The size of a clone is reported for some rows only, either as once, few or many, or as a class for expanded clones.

CDR3nt: TGTGCCAGCAGTGAGGCGCGGGTGTACTATGGCTACACCTTC
CDR3aa: CASSEARVYYGYTF
v_gene: TRBV2
d_gene: NA
j_gene: TRBJ1-2
abundance: NA

CDR3nt: TGTGCCAGCAGCCAAGAGCGAGACTACCCTTACAATGAGCAGTTCTTC
CDR3aa: CASSQERDYPYNEQFF
v_gene: TRBV3-1
d_gene: NA
j_gene: TRBJ2-1
abundance: NA

CDR3nt: TGCGCCAGCAGCCGCGCTTTAGCTGGGGGGGCCGGTAACAATGAGCAGTTCTTC
CDR3aa: CASSRALAGGAGNNEQFF
v_gene: TRBV4-3
d_gene: NA
j_gene: TRBJ2-1
abundance: few

CDR3nt: TGCGCCAGCAGCTTTTCGGGAACCGAGCAGTACTTC
CDR3aa: CASSFSGTEQYF
v_gene: TRBV5-1
d_gene: NA
j_gene: TRBJ2-7
abundance: few

CDR3nt: TGCGCCAGCAGCTTGGCCCGGGGCGCCTTTACATACGAGCAGTACTTC
CDR3aa: CASSLARGAFTYEQYF
v_gene: TRBV5-1
d_gene: NA
j_gene: TRBJ2-7
abundance: NA

CDR3nt: TGCAGTGCTAGTATCGGTAGCGGGGGGCGCTTCGGGGCAGATACGCAGTATTTT
CDR3aa: CSASIGSGGRFGADTQYF
v_gene: TRBV20-1
d_gene: TRBD2
j_gene: TRBJ2-3
abundance: few

CDR3nt: TGCAGTGCTGGGCCGTGGACAGGCATCGGTCAGTACTTC
CDR3aa: CSAGPWTGIGQYF
v_gene: TRBV20-1
d_gene: TRBD1
j_gene: TRBJ2-7
abundance: few

CDR3nt: TGTGCCAGCAGCTTGTCCGCGGATACGCAGTATTTT
CDR3aa: CASSLSADTQYF
v_gene: TRBV12-3/TRBV12-4
d_gene: NA
j_gene: TRBJ2-3
abundance: many

CDR3nt: TGCAGTGCCCCCTATCCCGACTCCCAGGGCGAGCAGTACTTC
CDR3aa: CSAPYPDSQGEQYF
v_gene: TRBV20-1
d_gene: NA
j_gene: TRBJ2-7
abundance: few

CDR3nt: TGTGCCAGCAGCTACTCGGACCCCTACGAGCAGTACTTC
CDR3aa: CASSYSDPYEQYF
v_gene: TRBV5-5
d_gene: NA
j_gene: TRBJ2-7
abundance: few

CDR3nt: TGCAGCGTTGAAGTCCGGGGATTAGCCAAAAACATTCAGTACTTC
CDR3aa: CSVEVRGLAKNIQYF
v_gene: TRBV29-1
d_gene: NA
j_gene: TRBJ2-4
abundance: NA

CDR3nt: TGTGCCAGCAGCTTCGATTTGGGGAAAGAGACCCAGTACTTC
CDR3aa: CASSFDLGKETQYF
v_gene: TRBV11-2
d_gene: NA
j_gene: TRBJ2-5
abundance: few

CDR3nt: TGTGCCAGCAGCTTAGGAGGGGACGCGGGCTACACCTTC
CDR3aa: CASSLGGDAGYTF
v_gene: TRBV7-2
d_gene: NA
j_gene: TRBJ1-2
abundance: once

CDR3nt: TGTGCCAGCAGCCAAGCGACAGGACAGGGAAACTCACCCCTCCACTTT
CDR3aa: CASSQATGQGNSPLHF
v_gene: TRBV4-2
d_gene: TRBD1
j_gene: TRBJ1-6
abundance: few

CDR3nt: TGTGCCAGCAGCGACAGGGGCTGGAGCGATGAGCAGTTCTTC
CDR3aa: CASSDRGWSDEQFF
v_gene: TRBV9
d_gene: TRBD1
j_gene: TRBJ2-1
abundance: few

CDR3nt: TGTGCCAGCTCACCACCTGGGGAGGGCCACTATGGCTACACCTTC
CDR3aa: CASSPPGEGHYGYTF
v_gene: TRBV18
d_gene: NA
j_gene: TRBJ1-2
abundance: many

CDR3nt: TGTGCCAGCAGTTACGACGGGGTGAGAGAGACCCAGTACTTC
CDR3aa: CASSYDGVRETQYF
v_gene: TRBV6-2/TRBV6-3
d_gene: NA
j_gene: TRBJ2-5
abundance: NA

CDR3nt: TGCAGTGCCCCAAAACCCGGGACTCCTCACGAGCTGTTTTTT
CDR3aa: CSAPKPGTPHELFF
v_gene: TRBV20-1
d_gene: NA
j_gene: TRBJ2-2
abundance: NA

CDR3nt: TGCAGTGCTAGAGGGACACCCTCCCAAGAGACCCAGTACTTC
CDR3aa: CSARGTPSQETQYF
v_gene: TRBV20-1
d_gene: NA
j_gene: TRBJ2-5
abundance: NA

CDR3nt: TGTGCCAGCAGTTTATTGTCCGTGCTCCGTTCCCCGGAAAAACTGTTTTTT
CDR3aa: CASSLLSVLRSPEKLFF
v_gene: TRBV28
d_gene: NA
j_gene: TRBJ1-4
abundance: NA

CDR3nt: TGCGCCAGCAGCCAAGACCGATTGGCTAATGAAAAACTGTTTTTT
CDR3aa: CASSQDRLANEKLFF
v_gene: TRBV4-3
d_gene: NA
j_gene: TRBJ1-4
abundance: NA

CDR3nt: TGTGCCAGCAGCCAACCCAGCTCCTACAATGAGCAGTTCTTC
CDR3aa: CASSQPSSYNEQFF
v_gene: TRBV14
d_gene: NA
j_gene: TRBJ2-1
abundance: NA

CDR3nt: TGTGCCAGCAGCTCCACTTTCGAAAGCTACGAGCAGTACTTC
CDR3aa: CASSSTFESYEQYF
v_gene: TRBV5-6
d_gene: NA
j_gene: TRBJ2-7
abundance: few

CDR3nt: TGCGCCAGCAGCCCAGGGGACGGGGCTTACGAGCAGTACTTC
CDR3aa: CASSPGDGAYEQYF
v_gene: TRBV4-3
d_gene: NA
j_gene: TRBJ2-7
abundance: NA

CDR3nt: TGTGCCAGCAATGGCGGGAGCTCCTACAATGAGCAGTTCTTC
CDR3aa: CASNGGSSYNEQFF
v_gene: TRBV2
d_gene: TRBD2
j_gene: TRBJ2-1
abundance: few

CDR3nt: TGCGCCAGCAGCTTGTATGGGCATAGCGGGATCCCCGGTGAGCAGTTCTTC
CDR3aa: CASSLYGHSGIPGEQFF
v_gene: TRBV5-1
d_gene: TRBD2
j_gene: TRBJ2-1
abundance: NA

CDR3nt: TGCAGCGTTGTCGGCGGCCTCGAGGATTACAATGAGCAGTTCTTC
CDR3aa: CSVVGGLEDYNEQFF
v_gene: TRBV29-1
d_gene: NA
j_gene: TRBJ2-1
abundance: NA